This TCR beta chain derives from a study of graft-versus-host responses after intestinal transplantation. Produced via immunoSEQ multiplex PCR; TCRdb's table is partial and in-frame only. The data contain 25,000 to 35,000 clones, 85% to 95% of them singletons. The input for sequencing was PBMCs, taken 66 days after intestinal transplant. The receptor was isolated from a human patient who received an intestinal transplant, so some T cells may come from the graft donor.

The CDR3 is CASRAGDVNTEAFF. CDR3 DNA sequence: TGTGCCAGCAGGGCCGGCGATGTGAACACTGAAGCTTTCTTT. The V and J genes are TRBV28 and TRBJ1-1; no reliable D call. CDR3 length: 14 amino acids. V lost 6 bases to trimming and J lost 0 bases, with 11 bases between them. Germline V gene data show CDR1 as MDHEN and CDR2 as SYDVKM.